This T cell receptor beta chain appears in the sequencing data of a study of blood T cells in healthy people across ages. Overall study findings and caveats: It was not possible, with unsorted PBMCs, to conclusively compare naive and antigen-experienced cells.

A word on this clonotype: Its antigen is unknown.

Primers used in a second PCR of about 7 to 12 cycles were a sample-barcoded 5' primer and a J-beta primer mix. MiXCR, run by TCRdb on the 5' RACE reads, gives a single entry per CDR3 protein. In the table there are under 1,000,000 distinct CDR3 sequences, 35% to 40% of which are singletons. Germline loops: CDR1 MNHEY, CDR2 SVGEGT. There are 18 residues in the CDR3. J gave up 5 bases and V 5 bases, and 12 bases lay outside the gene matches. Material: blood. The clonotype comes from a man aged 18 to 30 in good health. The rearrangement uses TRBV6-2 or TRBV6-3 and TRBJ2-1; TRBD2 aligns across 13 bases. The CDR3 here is CASSHPGTSGATNNEQFF. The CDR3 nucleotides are TGTGCCAGCAGTCACCCCGGGACTAGCGGGGCCACCAACAATGAGCAGTTCTTC.